This is a list of T cell receptor beta chains from one sample in a study of T cell responses to AZD1222 COVID-19 vaccine. Only in-frame clones appear in the TCRdb table, and some are missing; sequencing was by immunoSEQ multiplex PCR. The sample records 100,000 to 150,000 clones, about 93% being singletons. Sequenced here: peripheral blood, sampled on day 0 of AZD1222 vaccination. These TCRs come from an adult in good health. The conserved cysteine and the conserved F or W are not part of the CDR3 here.

V: TRBV28
J: TRBJ1-2
length: 16
CDR3: ASSLNSFTDRVNYGYT

V: TRBV19
J: TRBJ1-2
length: 15
CDR3: ASRLGDASRTFYGYT

V: TRBV5-4
J: TRBJ2-7
length: 12
CDR3: ASRLAGGSYEQY

V: TRBV7-2
J: TRBJ2-5
length: 12
CDR3: ASSLAGGGETQY

V: TRBV6-5
J: TRBJ1-2
length: 11
CDR3: ASSYGHGRGYT

V: TRBV6-1
J: TRBJ2-3
length: 12
CDR3: ASSEGVRGSTQY

V: TRBV7-3
J: TRBJ1-1
length: 13
CDR3: ASSATGVSNTEAF

V: TRBV7-2
J: TRBJ2-3
length: 12
CDR3: ASSQFVGGRTQY

V: TRBV13
J: TRBJ2-1
length: 18
CDR3: ASSRAFHSVFAGGRGEQF

V: TRBV7-6
J: TRBJ2-5
length: 9
CDR3: ASSLAETQY

V: TRBV9
J: TRBJ2-1
length: 13
CDR3: ASSVAAGGYNEQF

V: TRBV10-3
J: TRBJ2-6
length: 14
CDR3: ATSWGGSSGANVLT

V: TRBV28
J: TRBJ2-7
length: 12
CDR3: ASSPPGPPYEQY

V: TRBV7-2
J: TRBJ1-4
length: 13
CDR3: ASSPAGTVSEKLF

V: TRBV7-2
J: TRBJ1-3
length: 13
CDR3: ASSRGGSSPDTIY

V: TRBV28
J: TRBJ2-3
length: 15
CDR3: ASFSPSLGGSTDTQY

V: TRBV2
J: TRBJ1-2
length: 11
CDR3: ASSAGTGEGYT

V: TRBV7-6
J: TRBJ2-7
length: 13
CDR3: ASSLERGTFYEQY

V: TRBV18
J: TRBJ2-1
length: 13
CDR3: ASSPSPGAYNEQF

V: TRBV19
J: TRBJ2-7
length: 15
CDR3: ASSMNPSLAGVHEQY

V: TRBV18
J: TRBJ2-7
length: 12
CDR3: ASSPTGVFGEQY

V: TRBV27
J: TRBJ1-2
length: 13
CDR3: ASSSQGLGAWGYT

V: TRBV18
J: TRBJ1-1
length: 12
CDR3: ASSPGTLNTEAF

V: TRBV19
J: TRBJ1-1
length: 16
CDR3: ASRIHWDRTRKPTEAF

V: TRBV12-3/TRBV12-4
J: TRBJ1-2
length: 11
CDR3: ASRQTGGYGYT

V: TRBV4-1
J: TRBJ2-1
length: 15
CDR3: ASSQGGAGVPYNEQF

V: TRBV6-5
J: TRBJ2-1
length: 12
CDR3: ASSQLSGSGEQF

V: TRBV9
J: TRBJ2-7
length: 12
CDR3: ASRRGGDDYEQY

V: TRBV28
J: TRBJ1-2
length: 12
CDR3: ASSFVGTGTGYT

V: TRBV30
J: TRBJ1-2
length: 12
CDR3: AWSVGGANYGYT

V: TRBV6-5
J: TRBJ2-2
length: 11
CDR3: ASSYEGRRELF

V: TRBV30
J: TRBJ1-1
length: 11
CDR3: AWKEGWNTEAF